This T cell receptor beta chain emerged from a study of blood T cell repertoires in COVID-19. For the study at large: The study drew acute and convalescent COVID-19 samples from the United States, Italy and Spain. PBMCs, B-cell-depleted T cells, or T cells provided the cDNA or gDNA that made up the material.

This clone was observed a few times. How the authors handled the data: Quantification of nucleated cells was approximated via reference gene primer amplification. Assay used: immunoSEQ multiplex PCR; TCRdb lists only in-frame clones, some missing. V and J calls and clone size are those listed in that table; D and trimming were worked out from the DNA. The table has about 230,000 clones, approximately 80% seen once. The V segment lost 1 base and the J segment 0 bases; nucleotides outside the gene matches: 11. From germline, CDR1 is MNHEY and CDR2 SMNVEV (reference sequence). The CDR3 covers 21 residues.

V and J are TRBV27 and TRBJ1-6; 11 bases agree with TRBD1. The clonotype comes from a man in his forties with acute or convalescent COVID-19. Sequencing input: peripheral blood. The CDR3 is CASSLLSPRTGGFSYNSPLHF. CDR3 DNA: TGTGCCAGCAGTTTATTGTCTCCGAGGACAGGGGGCTTCTCCTATAATTCACCCCTCCACTTT.